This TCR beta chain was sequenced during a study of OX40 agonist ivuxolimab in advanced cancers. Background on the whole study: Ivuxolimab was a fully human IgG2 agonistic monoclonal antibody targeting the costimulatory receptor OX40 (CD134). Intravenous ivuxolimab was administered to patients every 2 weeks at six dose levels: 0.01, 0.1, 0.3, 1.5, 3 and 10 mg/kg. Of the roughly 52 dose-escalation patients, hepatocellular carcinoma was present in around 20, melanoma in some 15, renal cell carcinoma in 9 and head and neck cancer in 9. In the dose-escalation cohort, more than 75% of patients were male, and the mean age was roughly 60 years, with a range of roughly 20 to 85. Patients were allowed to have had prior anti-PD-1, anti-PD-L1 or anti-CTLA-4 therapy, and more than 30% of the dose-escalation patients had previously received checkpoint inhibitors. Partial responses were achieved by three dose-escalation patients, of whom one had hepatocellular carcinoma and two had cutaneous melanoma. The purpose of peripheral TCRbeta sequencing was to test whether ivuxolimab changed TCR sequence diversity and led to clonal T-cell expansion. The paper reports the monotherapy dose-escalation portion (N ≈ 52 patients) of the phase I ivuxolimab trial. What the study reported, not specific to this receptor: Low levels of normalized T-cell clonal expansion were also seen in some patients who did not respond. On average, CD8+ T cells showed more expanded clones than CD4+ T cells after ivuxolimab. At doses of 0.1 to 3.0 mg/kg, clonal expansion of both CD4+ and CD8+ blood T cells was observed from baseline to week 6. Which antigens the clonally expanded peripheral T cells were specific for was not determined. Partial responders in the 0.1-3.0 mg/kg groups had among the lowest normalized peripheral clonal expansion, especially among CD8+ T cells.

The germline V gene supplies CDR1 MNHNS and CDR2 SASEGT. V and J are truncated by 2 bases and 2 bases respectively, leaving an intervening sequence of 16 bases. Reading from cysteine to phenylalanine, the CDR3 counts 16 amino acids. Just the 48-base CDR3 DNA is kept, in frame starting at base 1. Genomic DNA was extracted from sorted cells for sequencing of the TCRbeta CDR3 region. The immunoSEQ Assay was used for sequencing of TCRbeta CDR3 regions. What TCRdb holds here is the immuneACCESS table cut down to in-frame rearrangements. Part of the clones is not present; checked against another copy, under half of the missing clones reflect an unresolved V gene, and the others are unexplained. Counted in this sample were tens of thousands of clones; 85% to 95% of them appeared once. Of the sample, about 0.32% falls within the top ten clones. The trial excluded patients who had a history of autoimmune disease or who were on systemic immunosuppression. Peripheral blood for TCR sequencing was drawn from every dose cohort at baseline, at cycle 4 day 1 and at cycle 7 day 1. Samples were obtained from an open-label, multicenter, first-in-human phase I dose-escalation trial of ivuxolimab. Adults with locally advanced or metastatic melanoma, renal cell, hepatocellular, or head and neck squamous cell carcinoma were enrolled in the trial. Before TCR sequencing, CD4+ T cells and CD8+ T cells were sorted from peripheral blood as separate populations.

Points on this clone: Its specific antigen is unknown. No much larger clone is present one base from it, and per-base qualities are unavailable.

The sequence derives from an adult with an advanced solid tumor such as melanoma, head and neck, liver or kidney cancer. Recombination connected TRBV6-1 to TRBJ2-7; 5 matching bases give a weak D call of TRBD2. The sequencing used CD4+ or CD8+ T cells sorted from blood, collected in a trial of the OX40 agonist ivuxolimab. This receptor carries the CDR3 CASSEQRGLSAYEQYF. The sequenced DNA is TGTGCCAGCAGTGAACAGCGCGGGCTGTCTGCCTACGAGCAGTACTTC.